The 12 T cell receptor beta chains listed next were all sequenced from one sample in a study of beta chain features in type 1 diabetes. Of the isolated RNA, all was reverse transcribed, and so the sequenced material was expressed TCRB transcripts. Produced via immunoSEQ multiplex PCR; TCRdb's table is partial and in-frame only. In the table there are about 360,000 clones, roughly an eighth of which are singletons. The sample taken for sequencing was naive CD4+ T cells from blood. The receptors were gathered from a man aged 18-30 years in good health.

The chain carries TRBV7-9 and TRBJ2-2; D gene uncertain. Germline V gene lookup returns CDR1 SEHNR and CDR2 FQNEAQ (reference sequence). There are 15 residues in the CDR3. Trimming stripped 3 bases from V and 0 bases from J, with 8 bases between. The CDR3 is CASSFRPANTGELFF. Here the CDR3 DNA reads TGTGCCAGCAGCTTCCGTCCAGCGAACACCGGGGAGCTGTTTTTT.

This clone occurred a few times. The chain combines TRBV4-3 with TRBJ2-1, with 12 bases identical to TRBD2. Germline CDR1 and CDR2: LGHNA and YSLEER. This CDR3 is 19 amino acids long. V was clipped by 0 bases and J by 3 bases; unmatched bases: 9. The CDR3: CASSQDRGLAGRGYNEQFF. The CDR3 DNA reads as TGCGCCAGCAGCCAAGATAGAGGACTAGCGGGACGGGGCTACAATGAGCAGTTCTTC.

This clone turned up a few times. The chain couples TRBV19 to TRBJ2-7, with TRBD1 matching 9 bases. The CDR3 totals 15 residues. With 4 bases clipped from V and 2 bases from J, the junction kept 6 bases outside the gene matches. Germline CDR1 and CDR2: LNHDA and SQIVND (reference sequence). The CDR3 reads CASSTSGTGPYEQYF. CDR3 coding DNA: TGTGCCAGTAGTACCTCCGGGACAGGGCCCTACGAGCAGTACTTC.

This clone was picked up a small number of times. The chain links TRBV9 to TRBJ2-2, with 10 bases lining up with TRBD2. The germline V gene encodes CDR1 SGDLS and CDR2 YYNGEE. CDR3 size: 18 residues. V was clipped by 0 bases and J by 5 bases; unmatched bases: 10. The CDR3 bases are TGTGCCAGCAGCGTAGTTCCTAGCGGGAGATCGGGGACCGGGGAGCTGTTTTTT. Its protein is CASSVVPSGRSGTGELFF.

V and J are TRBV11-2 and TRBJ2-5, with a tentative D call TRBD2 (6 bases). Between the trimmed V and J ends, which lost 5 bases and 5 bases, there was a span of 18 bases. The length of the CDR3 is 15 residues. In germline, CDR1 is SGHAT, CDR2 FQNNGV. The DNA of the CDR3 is TGTGCCAGCAGCCCCCACCCTGCCGGAGGGGAGACCCAGTACTTC. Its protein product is CASSPHPAGGETQYF.

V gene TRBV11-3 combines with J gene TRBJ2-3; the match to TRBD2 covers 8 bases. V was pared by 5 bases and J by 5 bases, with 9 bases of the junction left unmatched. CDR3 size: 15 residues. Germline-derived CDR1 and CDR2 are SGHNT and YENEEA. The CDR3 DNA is TGTGCCAGCAGCCCAGACGGGAGGGCAGGAGATACGCAGTATTTT. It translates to CASSPDGRAGDTQYF. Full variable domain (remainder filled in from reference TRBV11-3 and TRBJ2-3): EAGVVQSPRYKIIEKKQPVAFWCNPISGHNTLYWYLQNLGQGPELLIRYENEEAVDDSQLPKDRFSAERLKGVDSTLKIQPAELGDSAVYLCASSPDGRAGDTQYFGPGTRLTVL.

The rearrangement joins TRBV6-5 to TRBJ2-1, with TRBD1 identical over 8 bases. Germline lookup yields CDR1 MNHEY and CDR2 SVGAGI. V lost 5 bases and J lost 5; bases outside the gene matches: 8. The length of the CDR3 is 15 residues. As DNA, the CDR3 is TGTGCCAGCAGTCGGACAGGGCTGATGAACAATGAGCAGTTCTTC. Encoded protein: CASSRTGLMNNEQFF.

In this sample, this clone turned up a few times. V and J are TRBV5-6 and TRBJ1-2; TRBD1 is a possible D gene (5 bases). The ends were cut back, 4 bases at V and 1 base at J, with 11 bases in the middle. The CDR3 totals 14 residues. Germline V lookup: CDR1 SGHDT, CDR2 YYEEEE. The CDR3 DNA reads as TGTGCCAGCAGCCCAGGGAGGGTTAACTATGGCTACACCTTC. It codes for CASSPGRVNYGYTF.

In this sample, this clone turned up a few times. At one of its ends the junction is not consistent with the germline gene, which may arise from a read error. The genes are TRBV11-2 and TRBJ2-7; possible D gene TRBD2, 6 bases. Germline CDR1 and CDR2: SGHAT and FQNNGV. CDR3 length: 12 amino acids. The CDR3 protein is CASSLSGEHGDF. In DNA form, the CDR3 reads TGTGCCAGCAGCCTTTCGGGGGAACACGGGGACTTC.

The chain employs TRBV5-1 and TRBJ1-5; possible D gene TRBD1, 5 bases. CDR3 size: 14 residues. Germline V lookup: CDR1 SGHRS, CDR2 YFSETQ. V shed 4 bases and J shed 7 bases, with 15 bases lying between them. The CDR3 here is CASSLAVGGQPQHF. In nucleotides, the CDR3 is TGCGCCAGCAGCCTGGCAGTGGGGGGGCAGCCCCAGCATTTT.

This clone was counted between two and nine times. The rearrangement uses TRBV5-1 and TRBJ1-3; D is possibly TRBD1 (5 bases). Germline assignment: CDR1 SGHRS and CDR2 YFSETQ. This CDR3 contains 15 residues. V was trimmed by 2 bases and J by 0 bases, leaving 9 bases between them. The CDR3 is CASSLTGSSGNTIYF. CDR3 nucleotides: TGCGCCAGCAGCTTAACAGGAAGCTCTGGAAACACCATATATTTT.

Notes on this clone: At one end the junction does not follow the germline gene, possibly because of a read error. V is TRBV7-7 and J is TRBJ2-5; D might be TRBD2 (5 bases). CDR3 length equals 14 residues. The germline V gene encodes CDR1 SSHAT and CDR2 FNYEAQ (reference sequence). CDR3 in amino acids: CASSLNPGWETQYF. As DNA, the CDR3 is TGTGCTAGCAGCTTAAACCCGGGATGGGAGACCCAGTACTTC. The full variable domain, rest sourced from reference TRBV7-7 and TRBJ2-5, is GAGVSQSPRYKVTKRGQDVTLRCDPISSHATLYWYQQALGQGPEFLTYFNYEAQPDKSGLPSDRFSAERPEGSISTLTIQRTEQRDSAMYRCASSLNPGWETQYFGPGTRLLVL.